This T cell receptor (beta chain) was identified during a study of CD8 T cells in Susac syndrome (dated by TCRdb to between 2018 and 2021). Regarding the research as a whole: The study used repertoire sequencing to test whether antigen drove CD8+ T cell activation and differentiation in Susac syndrome. Overall study results and their limits: The TCR sequencing and HLA analysis was acknowledged to have included a relatively small number of individuals.

High-throughput TCR beta sequencing profiled peripheral blood CD8+ and CD4+ T cells from healthy donors, Susac syndrome patients and multiple sclerosis patients. Healthy donors were age- and sex-matched controls. CD8+ TEMRA cells were enriched by FACS, while bulk CD8+ and CD4+ T cells were purified by magnetic negative isolation. Blood was collected in EDTA tubes and processed within 24 hours, with PBMCs isolated through density gradient centrifugation. PBMCs intended for TCR sequencing were cryopreserved in liquid nitrogen and were subsequently thawed in a 37 degrees C water bath. The sorted or isolated CD4+, CD8+ and CD8+ TEMRA cells had a purity of 90% or higher. RNA was extracted using the RNeasy kit, and roughly 0.5 to 1 microgram was reverse transcribed with random hexamers. The immunoSEQ multiplex PCR assay, which covers 54 Vbeta and 13 Jbeta segments, was used to amplify TCR beta CDR3 regions. Bias from PCR amplification was corrected by using a synthetic template baseline for primer optimization and for computational correction. As for the authors' bioinformatics: Reads were annotated to V, D and J genes per IMGT and analyzed with immunoSEQ Analyzer, keeping only productive sequences. Clonality was computed as one minus Shannon entropy normalized by log2 of the number of productive unique sequences. For each patient and control, public and private clones were evaluated within the 100 most prevalent clones. A clone was defined as Susac-specific if it was absent from the healthy and MS cohorts, from 1052 published viral clones and from other ImmuneACCESS disease sequences. TCRdb reprocessing: public reads trimmed at Q25 with fastp, clones called with MiXCR, in-frame beta chains kept. Every entry covers one CDR3 protein and lists the most common genes and DNA from its rows. TCRdb, not the authors, supplied the V and J calls. The sample contains around 130,000 distinct CDR3 sequences, around 94% of them found a single time. Of the sample, approximately 0.089% falls within the top ten clones.

This clonotype has just one count. This receptor's antigen is unknown. Base qualities are not provided; no much larger clone lies one nucleotide away. One read provides weak support. Reading the germline V gene (reference sequence) gives CDR1 LNHDA and CDR2 SQIVND. V was cut back by 8 bases and J by 0 bases, leaving a gap of 17 bases between them. Taken from cysteine to phenylalanine, the CDR3 has 16 residues. Solely the CDR3 DNA is kept, with 48 bases framed from the first base. The chain was built from TRBV19 and TRBJ1-3, and the D gene may be TRBD1, 5 bases matching. This TCR came from a human donor in good health. What was sequenced was CD4+ T cells from PBMCs. The CDR3 loop reads CASSTGLLSSGNTIYF. The nucleotide sequence reads as follows: TGTGCCAGTTCTACAGGTCTACTGAGCTCTGGAAACACCATATATTTT.